These 2 T cell receptor beta chains were sequenced from one sample in a study of T cell responses to AZD1222 COVID-19 vaccine. Profiled with immunoSEQ multiplex PCR; TCRdb holds only in-frame clones, not every one. The sample holds some 96,000 clones, over 90% seen once. The sample in question was peripheral blood, obtained on day 0 of AZD1222 vaccination. These receptors were collected from an adult in good health.

The rearrangement joins TRBV15 to TRBJ1-5; the D gene is possibly TRBD1 (6 bases). V lost 4 bases, J lost 6 bases, and 13 bases lay in between. The CDR3 is 14 residues long. Germline loops: CDR1 LNHNV, CDR2 YYDKDF (reference sequence). This CDR3 reads CATSTRQAGQPQHF. CDR3 DNA: TGTGCCACCAGCACCAGACAGGCTGGTCAGCCCCAGCATTTT.

This clone was found once. This rearrangement joins TRBV18 to TRBJ1-6; D is undetermined. Germline CDR1 reads KGHSH; CDR2 reads LQKENI. The CDR3 loop spans 14 amino acids. The V and J ends lost 3 bases and 10 bases respectively, with 13 bases between them. For the CDR3, the DNA is TGTGCCAGCTCACCGACGGGTAGTAGATCACCCCTCCACTTT. Residues: CASSPTGSRSPLHF.